A single sample is the source of the 22 T cell receptor beta chains below, sequenced in a study of early T cells in non-severe SARS-CoV-2 infection. MiXCR, applied by TCRdb to the 5' RACE reads, yields one record per CDR3 protein. Altogether 85,000 to 95,000 distinct CDR3 sequences are present, about 14% being singletons, with the ten largest covering approximately 0.5%. The sample comprised whole blood. All receptors come from an adult who was a healthcare worker with PCR-confirmed SARS-CoV-2 infection or an uninfected control (not recorded which).

In this sample, this clonotype turned up once. The chain carries TRBV7-2 and TRBJ2-3, with 8 bases that match TRBD1. The germline V gene encodes CDR1 SGHTA and CDR2 FQGNSA. The CDR3 totals 17 residues. V gave up 5 bases and J gave up 5 bases; unmatched junction bases: 15. The CDR3 region is CASSVLRDRRSGDTQYF. The CDR3 bases are TGTGCCAGCAGCGTGCTCAGGGACAGGCGATCTGGAGATACGCAGTATTTT.

This chain joins TRBV10-3 and TRBJ2-1, with 7 bases identical to TRBD2. Germline lookup yields CDR1 ENHRY and CDR2 SYGVKD. CDR3 length: 13 amino acids. V shed 11 bases, J shed 8 bases, and the junction held 12 bases outside the gene matches. DNA for the CDR3: TGTGCCTGCGGCAGCGGGGAAGAGGATGAGCAGTTCTTC. Amino acid sequence: CACGSGEEDEQFF.

The V and J genes are TRBV12-3 or TRBV12-4 and TRBJ1-1; TRBD1 matches at 8 bases. The CDR3 runs to 13 residues. With V trimmed by 4 bases and J by 5 bases, 3 bases remained unmatched. The CDR3 coding sequence is TGTGCCAGCAGTTACAGGGGGAGAACTGAAGCTTTCTTT. Translated, it gives CASSYRGRTEAFF.

The gene calls are TRBV5-4 and TRBJ2-1; 7 bases are a match to TRBD1. The ends lost 5 bases at V and 8 bases at J; junction bases unmatched: 7. Germline V gene data show CDR1 as SGHNT and CDR2 as YYREEE (reference sequence). This CDR3 spans 13 amino acids. CDR3 sequence (DNA): TGTGCCAGCAGATCGACAGGGTCGGATGAGCAGTTCTTC. This codes for CASRSTGSDEQFF. Full variable domain (missing parts from reference TRBV5-4 and TRBJ2-1): ETGVTQSPTHLIKTRGQQVTLRCSSQSGHNTVSWYQQALGQGPQFIFQYYREEENGRGNFPPRFSGLQFPNYSSELNVNALELDDSALYLCASRSTGSDEQFFGPGTRLTVL.

This clonotype came up a few times. The rearrangement links TRBV20-1 to TRBJ1-6; D is ambiguous. The germline V gene encodes CDR1 DFQATT and CDR2 SNEGSKA (reference sequence). Between the trimmed V and J ends, which lost 3 bases and 11 bases, there was a span of 17 bases. This CDR3 contains 14 residues. CDR3 amino acids: CSARAGETRTPLHF. CDR3 in DNA: TGCAGTGCTAGGGCCGGGGAGACAAGGACACCCCTCCACTTT.

The chain links TRBV2 to TRBJ2-1; 12 nucleotides align to TRBD2. The germline gives CDR1 SNHLY, CDR2 FYNNEI. V trimming: 6 bases; J trimming: 7 bases; junction bases outside the gene matches: 4. This CDR3 spans 14 amino acids. The CDR3 DNA reads TGTGCCAGCAGACTAGCGGGGGGAAAAAATGAGCAGTTCTTC. It is translated as CASRLAGGKNEQFF.

This sequence joins TRBV3-1 and TRBJ1-5; 7 bases are shared with TRBD1. The germline V gene encodes CDR1 LGHDT and CDR2 YNNKEL (reference sequence). CDR3 length: 15 residues. The V and J ends lost 1 base and 3 bases, in that order; junction bases with no gene match: 3. Here the CDR3 reads CASSQGTGVNQPQHF. The CDR3 region has the DNA TGTGCCAGCAGCCAAGGTACAGGGGTCAATCAGCCCCAGCATTTT.

This clonotype was seen only a few times. The chain carries TRBV5-1 and TRBJ2-7; D uncertain. The germline V and J ends were trimmed by 7 bases and 0 bases, with 11 bases remaining between them. CDR1 is SGHRS and CDR2 is YFSETQ in the germline V gene. The length of the CDR3 is 13 residues. CDR3 residues: CASSGLSSYEQYV. The CDR3 DNA reads as TGCGCCAGCTCGGGTTTAAGCTCCTACGAGCAGTACGTC.

This chain joins TRBV2 and TRBJ1-2, with 9 bases lining up with TRBD1. The CDR3 length is 12 residues. Germline V gives CDR1 SNHLY, CDR2 FYNNEI. V was pared by 6 bases and J by 8 bases, with 4 bases of the junction left unmatched. The DNA of the CDR3 is TGTGCCAGCAGACAGGGGGCACGGGGCTACACCTTC. Its protein product is CASRQGARGYTF.

This clonotype has more than one count but fewer than ten. The chain's CDR3 is CASSVSGGAQQETQYF. As DNA, the CDR3 is TGCGCCAGCAGCGTTAGCGGGGGGGCCCAACAAGAGACCCAGTACTTC. This chain joins TRBV5-1 and TRBJ2-5; TRBD2 aligns across 11 bases. Germline lookup yields CDR1 SGHRS and CDR2 YFSETQ. The CDR3 is 16 residues long. V shed 4 bases, J shed 2 bases, and the junction held 7 bases outside the gene matches.

Remarks on this clonotype: The junction departs from germline at one end; a sequencing error may be responsible. The chain carries TRBV7-9 and TRBJ2-3; a weak D match, TRBD2 (6 bases). The CDR3 consists of 16 residues. The germline V gene encodes CDR1 SEHNR and CDR2 FQNEAQ (reference sequence). CDR3 nucleotide sequence: TGTGCCAGCAGCTTTCTAAGCGGAGGGTTGACGGATATGCAGTATTTT. This sequence encodes CASSFLSGGLTDMQYF.

This chain links TRBV20-1 with TRBJ2-5, with D perhaps being TRBD1 or TRBD2 (6 bases each). CDR3 length equals 14 residues. The V end lost 5 bases, the J end lost 5 bases, and 18 bases lay between the germline ends. Germline V lookup: CDR1 DFQATT, CDR2 SNEGSKA (reference sequence). In DNA, the CDR3 is TGCAGTGCTCCTCAAGTGGGGGCGGGGGAGACCCAGTACTTC. Protein sequence: CSAPQVGAGETQYF.

This clonotype was picked up many times. The chain carries TRBV30 and TRBJ1-1; D is unresolved. Per the germline V gene, CDR1 is GTSNPN and CDR2 is SVGIG (reference sequence). Trimming cost V 0 bases and J 0 bases, with 5 bases left between them. This CDR3 has 13 residues. The CDR3 here is CAWSVLLNTEAFF. CDR3 nucleotide sequence: TGTGCCTGGAGTGTCCTATTGAACACTGAAGCTTTCTTT. Using reference TRBV30 and TRBJ1-1 for the parts outside the CDR3, the full variable domain is SQTIHQWPATLVQPVGSPLSLECTVEGTSNPNLYWYRQAAGRGLQLLFYSVGIGQISSEVPQNLSASRPQDRQFILSSKKLLLSDSGFYLCAWSVLLNTEAFFGQGTRLTVV.

This clonotype was seen a handful of times. The chain carries TRBV6-4 and TRBJ2-5; 8 bases align to TRBD2. V was pared by 8 bases and J by 4 bases, with 0 bases of the junction left unmatched. Germline V gene lookup returns CDR1 MRHNA and CDR2 SNTAGT. This CDR3 comprises 11 residues. The CDR3 is CASAGGETQYF. CDR3 bases: TGTGCCAGCGCGGGGGGAGAGACCCAGTACTTC.

There are a few counts of this clonotype. V and J are TRBV5-1 and TRBJ2-3; 8 bases align to TRBD2. Trimming at V came to 1 base and at J to 0 bases, leaving 4 bases not matched to a gene. The CDR3 has 16 residues. CDR1 and CDR2 from the germline V gene are SGHRS and YFSETQ. CDR3 DNA: TGCGCCAGCAGCTTGTGGTCTAGCGGGAGCACAGATACGCAGTATTTT. It is translated as CASSLWSSGSTDTQYF.

This rearrangement joins TRBV9 to TRBJ1-6, with D possibly matching TRBD1 (6 bases). With 4 bases removed from V and 11 bases from J, the gap between germline ends came to 16 bases. In germline, CDR1 is SGDLS, CDR2 YYNGEE. The CDR3 extends over 14 amino acids. The CDR3 DNA is TGTGCCAGCAGCCCTCTCCCGGACAGAGCACCCCTCCACTTT. Protein: CASSPLPDRAPLHF.

V is TRBV4-1 and J is TRBJ2-7; no reliable D call. This CDR3 comprises 14 residues. Germline V gene data show CDR1 as MGHRA and CDR2 as YSYEKL. Trimming left V 4 bases short and J 2 bases short, with 12 bases between. CDR3 in amino acids: CASSRSTQAYEQYV. The CDR3 nucleotides are TGCGCCAGCAGCCGGTCGACGCAGGCCTACGAGCAGTACGTC.

This clonotype was seen only a few times. V usage is TRBV28 and J usage is TRBJ1-5; D is possibly TRBD1 (5 bases). CDR1 and CDR2 (germline): MDHEN, SYDVKM. The CDR3 spans 14 residues. Trimming took off 1 base at V and 6 bases at J, with 10 bases between the two ends. The CDR3 sequence: CASSLLAGSQPQHF. CDR3 bases: TGTGCCAGCAGTTTATTAGCAGGGTCTCAGCCCCAGCATTTT. The full variable domain, with the rest looked up from reference TRBV28 and TRBJ1-5, is DVKVTQSSRYLVKRTGEKVFLECVQDMDHENMFWYRQDPGLGLRLIYFSYDVKMKEKGDIPEGYSVSREKKERFSLILESASTNQTSMYLCASSLLAGSQPQHFGDGTRLSIL.

This clonotype was seen repeatedly, ten times or more. This chain uses TRBV10-3 with TRBJ1-1; 10 bases are a match to TRBD1. The CDR3 covers 13 residues. V lost 6 bases and J lost 3; bases outside the gene matches: 1. CDR1 and CDR2 from the germline V gene are ENHRY and SYGVKD. This CDR3 is CAIRDRGDTEAFF. DNA of the CDR3: TGTGCCATCAGGGACAGGGGGGACACTGAAGCTTTCTTT.

This chain uses TRBV10-3 with TRBJ2-2, with D possibly matching TRBD1 (5 bases). Germline V gene data show CDR1 as ENHRY and CDR2 as SYGVKD. The CDR3 extends over 15 amino acids. Trimming shortened V by 4 bases and J by 2 bases, and 11 bases separated the two germline ends. CDR3 amino acids: CAISGVTANTGELFF. The CDR3 nucleotides read TGTGCCATCAGTGGTGTGACAGCAAACACCGGGGAGCTGTTTTTT.

In its sample, this clonotype was seen many times. Here the CDR3 reads CSADGTGNSPLHF. DNA of the CDR3: TGCAGTGCGGACGGGACGGGAAATTCACCCCTCCACTTT. This sequence joins TRBV20-1 and TRBJ1-6, with D possibly matching TRBD1 (5 bases). With 6 bases removed from V and 7 bases from J, the gap between germline ends came to 13 bases. In germline, CDR1 is DFQATT, CDR2 SNEGSKA (reference sequence). There are 13 residues in the CDR3.

In its sample, this clonotype was seen a few times. The CDR3 region is CASSEAAVGDTDTQYF. For the CDR3, the DNA is TGTGCCAGCAGTGAAGCAGCCGTCGGGGACACAGATACGCAGTATTTT. This chain connects TRBV6-1 to TRBJ2-3; TRBD2 might be the D (5 bases). Trimming took off 0 bases at V and 2 bases at J, with 12 bases between the two ends. Germline CDR1 reads MNHNS; CDR2 reads SASEGT. The CDR3 runs 16 residues.